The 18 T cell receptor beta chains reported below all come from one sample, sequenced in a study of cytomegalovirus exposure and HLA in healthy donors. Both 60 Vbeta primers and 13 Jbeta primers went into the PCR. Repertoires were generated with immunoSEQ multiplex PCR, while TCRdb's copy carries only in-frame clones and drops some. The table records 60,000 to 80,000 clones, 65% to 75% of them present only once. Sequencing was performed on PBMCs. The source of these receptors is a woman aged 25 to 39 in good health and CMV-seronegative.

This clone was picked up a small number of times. In nucleotides, the CDR3 is TGTGCCAGCAGTCCGGACAGAAGGACCGGGGAGCTGTTTTTT. Protein product: CASSPDRRTGELFF. V is TRBV27 and J is TRBJ2-2, with a weak D call TRBD1 (6 bases). The germline V gene encodes CDR1 MNHEY and CDR2 SMNVEV (reference sequence). The CDR3 contains 14 residues. V lost 5 bases and J 5 bases, leaving 12 bases between the germline ends.

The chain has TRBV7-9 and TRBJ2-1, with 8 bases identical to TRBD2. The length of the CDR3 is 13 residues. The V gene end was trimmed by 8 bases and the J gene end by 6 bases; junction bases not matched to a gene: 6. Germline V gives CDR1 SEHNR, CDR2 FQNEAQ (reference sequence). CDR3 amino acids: CASLSGSPNEQFF. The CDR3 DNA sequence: TGTGCCAGCTTAAGCGGGAGTCCCAATGAGCAGTTCTTC.

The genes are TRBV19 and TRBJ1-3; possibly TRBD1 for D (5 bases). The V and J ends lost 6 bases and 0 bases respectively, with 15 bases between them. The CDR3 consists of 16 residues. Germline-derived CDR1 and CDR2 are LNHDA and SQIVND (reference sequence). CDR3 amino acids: CASSPGAVSSGNTIYF. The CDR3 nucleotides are TGTGCCAGTAGCCCTGGGGCCGTAAGCTCTGGAAACACCATATATTTT.

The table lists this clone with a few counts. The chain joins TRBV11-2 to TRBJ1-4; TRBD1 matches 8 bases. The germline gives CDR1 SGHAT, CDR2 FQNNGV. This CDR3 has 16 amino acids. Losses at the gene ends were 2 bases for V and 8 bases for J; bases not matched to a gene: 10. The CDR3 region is CASSLFGQGAIEKLFF. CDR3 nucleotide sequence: TGTGCCAGCAGCTTATTTGGGCAGGGGGCAATCGAAAAACTGTTTTTT.

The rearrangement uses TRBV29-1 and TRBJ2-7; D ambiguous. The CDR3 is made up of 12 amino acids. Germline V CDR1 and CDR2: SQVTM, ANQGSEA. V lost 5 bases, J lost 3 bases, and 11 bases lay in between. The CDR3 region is CSVSSHHYEQYV. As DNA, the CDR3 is TGCAGCGTTAGTTCGCACCACTACGAGCAGTACGTC.

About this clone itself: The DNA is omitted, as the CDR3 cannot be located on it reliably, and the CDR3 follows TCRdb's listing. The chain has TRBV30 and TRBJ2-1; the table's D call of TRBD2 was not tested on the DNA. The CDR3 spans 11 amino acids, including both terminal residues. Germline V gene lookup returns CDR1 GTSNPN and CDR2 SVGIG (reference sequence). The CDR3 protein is CAWSWGEGSVF.

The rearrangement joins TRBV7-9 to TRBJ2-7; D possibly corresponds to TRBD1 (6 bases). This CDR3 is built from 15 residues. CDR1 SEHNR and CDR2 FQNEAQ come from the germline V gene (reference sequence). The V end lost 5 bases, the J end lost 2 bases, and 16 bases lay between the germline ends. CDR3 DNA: TGTGCCAGCAGCGGGCCGACCGGGACACCCTACGAGCAGTACTTC. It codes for CASSGPTGTPYEQYF.

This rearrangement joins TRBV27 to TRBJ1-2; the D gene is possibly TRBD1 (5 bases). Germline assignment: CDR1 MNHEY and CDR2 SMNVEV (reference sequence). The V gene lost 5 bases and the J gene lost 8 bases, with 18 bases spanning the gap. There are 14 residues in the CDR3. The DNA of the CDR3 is TGTGCCAGCAGTCGCTTGACGGGGGACGCCGGCTACACCTTC. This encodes CASSRLTGDAGYTF.

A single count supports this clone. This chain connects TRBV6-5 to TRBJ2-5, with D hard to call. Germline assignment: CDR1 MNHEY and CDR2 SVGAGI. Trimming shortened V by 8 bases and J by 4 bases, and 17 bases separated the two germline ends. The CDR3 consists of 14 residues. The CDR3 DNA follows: TGTGCCAGCGGTACTTTCGGTTCGTTAGAGACCCAGTACTTC. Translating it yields CASGTFGSLETQYF.

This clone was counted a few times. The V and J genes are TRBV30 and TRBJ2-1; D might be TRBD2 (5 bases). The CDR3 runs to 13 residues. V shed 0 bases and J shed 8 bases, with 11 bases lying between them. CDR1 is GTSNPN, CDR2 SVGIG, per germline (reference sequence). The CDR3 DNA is TGTGCCTGGAGTGTAACCCAGAGGGATGAGCAGTTCTTC. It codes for CAWSVTQRDEQFF.

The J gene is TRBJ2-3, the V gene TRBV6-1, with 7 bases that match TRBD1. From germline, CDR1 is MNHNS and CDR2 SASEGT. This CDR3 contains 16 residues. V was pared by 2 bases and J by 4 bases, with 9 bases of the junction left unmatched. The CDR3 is CASSEIRSGGADTQYF. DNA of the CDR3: TGTGCCAGCAGTGAAATCCGGTCAGGGGGTGCAGATACGCAGTATTTT.

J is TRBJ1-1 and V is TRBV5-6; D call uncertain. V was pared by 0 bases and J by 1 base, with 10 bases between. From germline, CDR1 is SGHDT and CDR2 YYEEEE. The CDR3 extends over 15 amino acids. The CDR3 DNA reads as TGTGCCAGCAGCTTGGCGGGAATCGGGAACACTGAAGCTTTCTTT. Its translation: CASSLAGIGNTEAFF.

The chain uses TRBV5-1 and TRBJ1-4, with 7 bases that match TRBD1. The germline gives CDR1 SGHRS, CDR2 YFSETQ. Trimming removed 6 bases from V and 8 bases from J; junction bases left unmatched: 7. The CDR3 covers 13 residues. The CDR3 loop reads CASNRDSGEKLFF. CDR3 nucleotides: TGCGCCAGCAACCGGGACAGTGGAGAAAAACTGTTTTTT.

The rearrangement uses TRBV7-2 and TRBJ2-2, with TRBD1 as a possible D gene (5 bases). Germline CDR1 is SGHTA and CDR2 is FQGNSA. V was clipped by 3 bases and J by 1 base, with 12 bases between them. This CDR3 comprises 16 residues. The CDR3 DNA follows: TGTGCCAGCAGCTTTGATTACAGGATGAACACCGGGGAGCTGTTTTTT. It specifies CASSFDYRMNTGELFF.

The CDR3 DNA reads as TGTGCCAGCAGCTTCTCAGGGGCCGGTCAGCCCCAGCATTTT. Its protein is CASSFSGAGQPQHF. The rearrangement joins TRBV7-2 to TRBJ1-5, with D perhaps matching TRBD1 (6 bases). Deletions cut 3 bases from V and 6 bases from J, with 12 bases between. The CDR3 loop spans 14 amino acids. Germline loops: CDR1 SGHTA, CDR2 FQGNSA.

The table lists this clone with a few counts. The CDR3 region is CSVVLEEETAYEQYF. In nucleotides, the CDR3 is TGCAGCGTTGTTCTGGAGGAAGAAACAGCCTACGAGCAGTACTTC. This chain links TRBV29-1 with TRBJ2-5; D possibly corresponds to TRBD2 (5 bases). The J call could be wrong; TRBJ2-7 is a better fit for the DNA end. The germline CDR1 and CDR2 sequences are SQVTM and ANQGSEA. The CDR3 totals 15 residues.

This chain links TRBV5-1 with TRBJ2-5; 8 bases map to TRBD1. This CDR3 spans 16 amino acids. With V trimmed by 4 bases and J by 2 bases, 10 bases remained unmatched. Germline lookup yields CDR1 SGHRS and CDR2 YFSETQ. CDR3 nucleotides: TGCGCCAGCAGCCTCCGAATGAGGACAGGGCAAGAGACCCAGTACTTC. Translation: CASSLRMRTGQETQYF.

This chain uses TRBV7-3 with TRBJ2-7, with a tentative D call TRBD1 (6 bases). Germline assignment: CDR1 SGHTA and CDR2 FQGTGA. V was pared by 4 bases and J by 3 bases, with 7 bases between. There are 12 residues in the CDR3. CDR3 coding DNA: TGTGCCAGCAGCTCCAGGGGCTACGAGCAGTACGTC. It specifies CASSSRGYEQYV.